What follows is one T cell receptor beta chain and its context. This record comes from a study of blood T cell repertoires in COVID-19. Study-wide background: PBMCs, B-cell-depleted T cells, or T cells provided the cDNA or gDNA that made up the material.

Source study methods: From reference gene primer amplification, estimates of nucleated cell counts were derived. Profiling relied on immunoSEQ multiplex PCR, and the TCRdb table lists in-frame clones only, not all of them. V, J and clone size are taken as reported in that table, and D and trimming were inferred from the DNA itself. The table has about 89,000 clones, 78% seen once. Germline loops: CDR1 MNHEY, CDR2 SVGEGT. CDR3 length: 15 amino acids. V trimming: 2 bases; J trimming: 2 bases; junction bases outside the gene matches: 5. The Seattle site enrolled patients during active infection and followed them longitudinally.

This TCR was sampled from a man between 65 and 85 years old with COVID-19, enrolled during active disease. Sample: peripheral blood. V and J are TRBV6-2 or TRBV6-3 and TRBJ1-1; 7 nucleotides agree with TRBD1. Written as DNA, the CDR3 is TGTGCCAGCAGTTACCCCGGGACAGTAAACACTGAAGCTTTCTTT. Translation gives CASSYPGTVNTEAFF.